Each of the 17 T cell receptor beta chains below was sequenced from the same sample in a study of blood T cell repertoires in COVID-19. TCRdb's table, derived via immunoSEQ multiplex PCR, lists solely in-frame clones and lacks some. The sample holds 230,000 or so clones; roughly 84% are singletons and the top ten take under 5%. The sample comprised peripheral blood. The receptors come from a man over 45 with active or convalescent COVID-19.

This chain joins TRBV6-6 and TRBJ1-3; 7 bases map to TRBD1. The V gene's germline CDR1 is MNHNY and CDR2 SVGAGI (reference sequence). This CDR3 contains 15 residues. Trimming removed 5 bases from V and 0 bases from J; junction bases left unmatched: 4. The CDR3 bases are TGTGCCAGCAGTCCGGACAGGTCCTCTGGAAACACCATATATTTT. Translation gives CASSPDRSSGNTIYF.

V and J are TRBV19 and TRBJ2-5; 10 nucleotides line up with TRBD2. Germline CDR1 LNHDA, CDR2 SQIVND (reference sequence). CDR3 length: 16 amino acids. V gave up 5 bases and J gave up 0 bases; unmatched junction bases: 6. CDR3 DNA sequence: TGTGCCAGTAGTCCCGAAGGGACTAGCGACCAAGAGACCCAGTACTTC. Translating it yields CASSPEGTSDQETQYF.

CDR3 protein: CASSFRAGITDTQYF. DNA for the CDR3: TGTGCCAGCAGCTTTCGAGCGGGGATCACAGATACGCAGTATTTT. V is TRBV9 and J is TRBJ2-3; 7 bases map to TRBD2. Germline V gene sequence: CDR1 SGDLS, CDR2 YYNGEE. The CDR3 totals 15 residues. With 4 bases clipped from V and 2 bases from J, the junction kept 7 bases outside the gene matches. Full variable domain (missing parts from reference TRBV9 and TRBJ2-3): DSGVTQTPKHLITATGQRVTLRCSPRSGDLSVYWYQQSLDQGLQFLIQYYNGEERAKGNILERFSAQQFPDLHSELNLSSLELGDSALYFCASSFRAGITDTQYFGPGTRLTVL.

The chain carries TRBV6-7 and TRBJ2-3; TRBD1 matches 11 bases. TRBV6-7 is filed as an ORF, its function uncertain. After removal of 6 bases from V and 2 bases from J, the junction contained 10 bases not matched to a gene. The CDR3 is 17 residues long. CDR3 nucleotide sequence: TGTGCCAGCAGCCAACCGGGACAGGGGGTGATCACAGATACGCAGTATTTT. Translation gives CASSQPGQGVITDTQYF.

The chain links TRBV5-4 to TRBJ2-3, with D perhaps matching TRBD2 (6 bases). V was pared by 3 bases and J by 0 bases, with 14 bases between. Germline CDR1 and CDR2: SGHNT and YYREEE (reference sequence). This CDR3 comprises 16 residues. The CDR3 is CASSSGGSASTDTQYF. CDR3 nucleotides: TGTGCCAGCAGCTCCGGAGGGTCAGCTAGCACAGATACGCAGTATTTT.

V gene TRBV2 combines with J gene TRBJ2-2, with 9 bases fitting TRBD2. The length of the CDR3 is 15 residues. Germline V CDR1 and CDR2: SNHLY, FYNNEI. The ends lost 6 bases at V and 2 bases at J; junction bases unmatched: 4. The CDR3 coding sequence is TGTGCCAGCAGGGAGCGGGGGGTTAACACCGGGGAGCTGTTTTTT. It translates to CASRERGVNTGELFF.

The chain employs TRBV5-4 and TRBJ2-3, with 11 bases aligning to TRBD2. This CDR3 has 14 residues. CDR1 is SGHNT and CDR2 is YYREEE in the germline V gene (reference sequence). Trimming at V came to 4 bases and at J to 6 bases, leaving 4 bases not matched to a gene. In DNA, the CDR3 is TGTGCCAGCAGCACTAGCGGGGGAGCGGATACGCAGTATTTT. Encoded protein: CASSTSGGADTQYF.

This clone was counted once. The rearrangement uses TRBV6-6 and TRBJ1-2; no definite D call. Germline V CDR1 and CDR2: MNHNY, SVGAGI (reference sequence). Trimming cost V 1 base and J 7 bases, with 10 bases left between them. There are 13 residues in the CDR3. The CDR3 nucleotides are TGTGCCAGCAGTTACTATGATGCGGGTGGCTACACCTTC. Its translation is CASSYYDAGGYTF.

This clone was picked up one time. The CDR3 nucleotides read TGTGCCATCAGTAAGACTAGCGGGGGCTTGGATGAGCAGTTCTTC. The encoded protein is CAISKTSGGLDEQFF. This sequence joins TRBV10-3 and TRBJ2-1; 12 bases match TRBD2. This CDR3 comprises 15 residues. From germline, CDR1 is ENHRY and CDR2 SYGVKD. With V trimmed by 5 bases and J by 8 bases, 7 bases remained unmatched.

The chain links TRBV27 to TRBJ1-5, with 10 bases aligning to TRBD1. V gave up 6 bases and J gave up 8 bases; unmatched junction bases: 10. The CDR3 has 15 residues. From germline, CDR1 is MNHEY and CDR2 SMNVEV (reference sequence). CDR3 loop: CASSPLTGGAKPQHF. CDR3 bases: TGTGCCAGCAGCCCCTTGACAGGGGGCGCGAAGCCCCAGCATTTT.

The V gene is TRBV9, the J gene TRBJ2-5; 15 nucleotides match TRBD2. The J segment lost 4 bases and the V segment lost 0 bases, leaving 7 bases of the junction unmatched. Germline V gene sequence: CDR1 SGDLS, CDR2 YYNGEE. The length of the CDR3 is 18 residues. CDR3 region: CASSVGTSGGAVSETQYF. Here the CDR3 DNA reads TGTGCCAGCAGCGTAGGGACTAGCGGGGGGGCCGTCTCAGAGACCCAGTACTTC. The whole variable domain, remainder taken from reference TRBV9 and TRBJ2-5, is DSGVTQTPKHLITATGQRVTLRCSPRSGDLSVYWYQQSLDQGLQFLIQYYNGEERAKGNILERFSAQQFPDLHSELNLSSLELGDSALYFCASSVGTSGGAVSETQYFGPGTRLLVL.

The chain carries TRBV15 and TRBJ2-3, with D perhaps matching TRBD1 (6 bases). This CDR3 is 15 amino acids long. CDR1 and CDR2 from the germline V gene are LNHNV and YYDKDF (reference sequence). V shed 1 base and J shed 2 bases, with 10 bases lying between them. The CDR3 sequence: CATSRGTASTDTQYF. Written as DNA, the CDR3 is TGTGCCACCAGCAGAGGGACAGCGTCCACAGATACGCAGTATTTT.

The gene calls are TRBV6-5 and TRBJ1-2, with no clear D. The CDR3 sequence is 15 residues long. CDR1 is MNHEY and CDR2 is SVGAGI in the germline V gene. V was trimmed by 5 bases and J by 8 bases, leaving 21 bases between them. In nucleotides, the CDR3 is TGTGCCAGCAGTCCCCCCGGAGGGATGCTGGGGGGCTACACCTTC. Its protein product is CASSPPGGMLGGYTF.

This clone appeared a single time. The chain uses TRBV30 and TRBJ1-2; the D is unclear. CDR1 is GTSNPN, CDR2 SVGIG, per germline (reference sequence). The CDR3 spans 11 residues. Deletions cut 2 bases from V and 8 bases from J, with 9 bases between. In nucleotides, the CDR3 is TGTGCCTGGAGTAACGTGGGCGGCTACACCTTC. Encoded protein: CAWSNVGGYTF.

The chain's CDR3 is CATSRAPLASGEQETQYF. Here the CDR3 DNA reads TGTGCCACCAGCAGAGCTCCCCTGGCTAGCGGAGAACAAGAGACCCAGTACTTC. This chain connects TRBV15 to TRBJ2-5, with 7 bases aligning to TRBD2. Germline CDR1 and CDR2: LNHNV and YYDKDF (reference sequence). V dropped 1 base and J dropped 2; count of bases not matched to a gene: 13. The CDR3 length is 18 residues.

V and J are TRBV5-5 and TRBJ2-7, with a tentative D call TRBD2 (5 bases). The length of the CDR3 is 13 residues. Germline-derived CDR1 and CDR2 are SGHKS and YYEKEE (reference sequence). The V gene lost 1 base and the J gene lost 3 bases, with 8 bases spanning the gap. CDR3 in DNA: TGTGCCAGCAGCTTGTCCGGGATCTACGAGCAGTACTTC. Its translation: CASSLSGIYEQYF.

This clone came up a few times. The chain employs TRBV30 and TRBJ2-7; D may be TRBD1 (6 bases). CDR1 and CDR2 (germline): GTSNPN, SVGIG (reference sequence). The CDR3 runs 14 residues. Trimming pared 3 bases from V and 1 base from J, leaving 13 bases between. For the CDR3, the DNA is TGTGCCTGGAGGGAGAGGACAGCGTCCTACGAGCAGTACTTC. Translated: CAWRERTASYEQYF.